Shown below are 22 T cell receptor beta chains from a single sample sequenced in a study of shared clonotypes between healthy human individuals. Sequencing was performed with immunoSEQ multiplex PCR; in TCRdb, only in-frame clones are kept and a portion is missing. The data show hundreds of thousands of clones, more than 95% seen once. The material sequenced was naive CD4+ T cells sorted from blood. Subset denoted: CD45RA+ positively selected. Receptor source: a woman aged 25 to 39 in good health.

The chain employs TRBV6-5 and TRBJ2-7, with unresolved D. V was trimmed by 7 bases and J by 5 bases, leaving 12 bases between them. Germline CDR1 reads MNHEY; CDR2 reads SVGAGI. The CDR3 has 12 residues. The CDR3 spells CASNTNTDEQYF. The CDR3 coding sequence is TGTGCCAGCAATACCAACACGGACGAGCAGTACTTC.

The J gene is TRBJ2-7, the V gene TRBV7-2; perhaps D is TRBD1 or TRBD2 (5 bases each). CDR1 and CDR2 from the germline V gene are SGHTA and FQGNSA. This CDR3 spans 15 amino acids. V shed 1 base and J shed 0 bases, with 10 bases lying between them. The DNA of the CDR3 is TGTGCCAGCAGCTTAGTCGGGGCTTCCTCCTACGAGCAGTACTTC. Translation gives CASSLVGASSYEQYF.

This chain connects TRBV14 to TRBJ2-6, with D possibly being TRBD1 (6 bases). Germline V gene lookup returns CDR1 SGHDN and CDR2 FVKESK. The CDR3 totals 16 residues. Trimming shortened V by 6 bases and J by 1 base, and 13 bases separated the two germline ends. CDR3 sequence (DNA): TGTGCCAGCAGGAGTACAGGGCGTTCTGGGGCCAACGTCCTGACTTTC. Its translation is CASRSTGRSGANVLTF.

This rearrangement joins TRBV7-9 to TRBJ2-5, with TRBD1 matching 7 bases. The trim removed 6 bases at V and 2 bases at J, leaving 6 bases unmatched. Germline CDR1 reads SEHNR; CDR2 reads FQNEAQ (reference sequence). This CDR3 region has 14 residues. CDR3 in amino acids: CASSHRGPQETQYF. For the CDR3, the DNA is TGTGCCAGCAGTCACAGGGGTCCGCAAGAGACCCAGTACTTC.

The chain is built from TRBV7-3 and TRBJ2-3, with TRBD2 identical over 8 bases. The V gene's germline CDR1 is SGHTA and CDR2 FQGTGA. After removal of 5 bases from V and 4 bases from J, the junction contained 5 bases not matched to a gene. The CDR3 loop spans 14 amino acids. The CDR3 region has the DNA TGTGCCAGCAGCCCCGGACTAGCTGCAGATACGCAGTATTTT. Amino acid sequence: CASSPGLAADTQYF. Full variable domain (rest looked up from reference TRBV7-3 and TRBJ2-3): GAGVSQTPSNKVTEKGKYVELRCDPISGHTALYWYRQSLGQGPEFLIYFQGTGAADDSGLPNDRFFAVRPEGSVSTLKIQRTERGDSAVYLCASSPGLAADTQYFGPGTRLTVL.

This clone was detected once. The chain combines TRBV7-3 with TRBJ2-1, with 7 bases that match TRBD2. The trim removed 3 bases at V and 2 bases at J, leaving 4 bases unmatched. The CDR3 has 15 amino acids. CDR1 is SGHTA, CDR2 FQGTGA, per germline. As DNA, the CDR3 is TGTGCCAGCAGCTTCGGCAGCGGGACCTACAATGAGCAGTTCTTC. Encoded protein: CASSFGSGTYNEQFF.

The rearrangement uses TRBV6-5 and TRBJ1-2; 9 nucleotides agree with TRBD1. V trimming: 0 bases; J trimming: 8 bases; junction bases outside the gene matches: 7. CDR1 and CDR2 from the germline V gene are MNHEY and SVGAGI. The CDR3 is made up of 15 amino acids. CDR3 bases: TGTGCCAGCAGTTACTCGGGTCGGACAGGGGTCGGCTACACCTTC. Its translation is CASSYSGRTGVGYTF.

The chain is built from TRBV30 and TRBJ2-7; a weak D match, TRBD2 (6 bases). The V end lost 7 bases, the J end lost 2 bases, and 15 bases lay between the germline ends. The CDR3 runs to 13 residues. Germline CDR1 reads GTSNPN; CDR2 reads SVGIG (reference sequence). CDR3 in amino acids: CALEGPLTYEQYF. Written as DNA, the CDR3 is TGTGCCTTGGAGGGACCGCTGACCTACGAGCAGTACTTC. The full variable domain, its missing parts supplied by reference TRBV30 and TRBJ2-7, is SQTIHQWPATLVQPVGSPLSLECTVEGTSNPNLYWYRQAAGRGLQLLFYSVGIGQISSEVPQNLSASRPQDRQFILSSKKLLLSDSGFYLCALEGPLTYEQYFGPGTRLTVT.

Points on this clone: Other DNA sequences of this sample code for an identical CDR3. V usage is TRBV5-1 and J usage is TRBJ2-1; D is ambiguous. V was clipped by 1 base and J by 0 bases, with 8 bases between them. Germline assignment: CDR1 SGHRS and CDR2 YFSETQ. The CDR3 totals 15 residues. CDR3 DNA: TGCGCCAGCAGCTTGTCATCGGGCTCCTACAATGAGCAGTTCTTC. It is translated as CASSLSSGSYNEQFF.

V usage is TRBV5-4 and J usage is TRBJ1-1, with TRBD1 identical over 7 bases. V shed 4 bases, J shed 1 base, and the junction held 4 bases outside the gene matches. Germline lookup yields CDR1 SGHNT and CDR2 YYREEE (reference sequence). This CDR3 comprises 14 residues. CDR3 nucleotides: TGTGCCAGCAGCGCTAACAGGGGGAACACTGAAGCTTTCTTT. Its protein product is CASSANRGNTEAFF.

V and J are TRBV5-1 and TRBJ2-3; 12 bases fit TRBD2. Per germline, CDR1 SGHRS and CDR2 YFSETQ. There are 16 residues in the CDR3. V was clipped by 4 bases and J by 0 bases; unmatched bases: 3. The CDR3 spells CASSRLAGDSTDTQYF. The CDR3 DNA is TGCGCCAGCAGCAGACTAGCGGGAGATAGCACAGATACGCAGTATTTT.

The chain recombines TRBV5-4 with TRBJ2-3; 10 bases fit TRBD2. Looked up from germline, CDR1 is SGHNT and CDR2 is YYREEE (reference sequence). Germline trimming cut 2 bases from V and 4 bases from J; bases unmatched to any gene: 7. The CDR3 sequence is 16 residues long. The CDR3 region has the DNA TGTGCCAGCAGCTTAGGGCTAGCGGGAGTGGCAGATACGCAGTATTTT. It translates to CASSLGLAGVADTQYF.

CDR3 amino acids: CASSWQMNTEAFF. CDR3 nucleotides: TGTGCCAGCAGCTGGCAGATGAACACTGAAGCTTTCTTT. The rearrangement links TRBV5-8 to TRBJ1-1; D not resolved. Germline V gives CDR1 SGHTS, CDR2 YDEGEE. CDR3 length: 13 amino acids. V was cut by 3 bases and J by 0 bases, with 6 bases left in between. The variable domain in full, completed from reference TRBV5-8 and TRBJ1-1, reads EAGVTQSPTHLIKTRGQQATLRCSPISGHTSVYWYQQALGLGLQFLLWYDEGEERNRGNFPPRFSGRQFPNYSSELNVNALELEDSALYLCASSWQMNTEAFFGQGTRLTVV.

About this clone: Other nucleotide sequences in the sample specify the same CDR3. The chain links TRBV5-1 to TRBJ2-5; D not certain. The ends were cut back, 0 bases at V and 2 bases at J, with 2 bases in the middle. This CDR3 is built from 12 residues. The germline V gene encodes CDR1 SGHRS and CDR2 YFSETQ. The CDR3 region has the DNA TGCGCCAGCAGCTTGGATCAAGAGACCCAGTACTTC. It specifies CASSLDQETQYF.

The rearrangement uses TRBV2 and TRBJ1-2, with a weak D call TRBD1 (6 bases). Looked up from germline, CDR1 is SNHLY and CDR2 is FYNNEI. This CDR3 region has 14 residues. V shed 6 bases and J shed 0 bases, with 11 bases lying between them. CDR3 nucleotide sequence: TGTGCCAGCAGACAGGGCCCAGCTAACTATGGCTACACCTTC. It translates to CASRQGPANYGYTF.

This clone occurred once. The chain's CDR3 is CASSSTDTPEGYTF. The CDR3 bases are TGTGCCAGCAGTTCTACCGACACCCCCGAGGGCTACACCTTC. The rearrangement joins TRBV5-4 to TRBJ1-2; D not resolved. Germline CDR1 reads SGHNT; CDR2 reads YYREEE (reference sequence). CDR3 length: 14 residues. Trimming removed 5 bases from V and 8 bases from J, with 19 bases in between.

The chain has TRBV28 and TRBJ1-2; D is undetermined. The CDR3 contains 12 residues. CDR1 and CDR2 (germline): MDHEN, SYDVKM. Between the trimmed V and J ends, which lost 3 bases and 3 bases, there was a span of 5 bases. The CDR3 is CASSFADYGYTF. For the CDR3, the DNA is TGTGCCAGCAGTTTTGCGGACTATGGCTACACCTTC.

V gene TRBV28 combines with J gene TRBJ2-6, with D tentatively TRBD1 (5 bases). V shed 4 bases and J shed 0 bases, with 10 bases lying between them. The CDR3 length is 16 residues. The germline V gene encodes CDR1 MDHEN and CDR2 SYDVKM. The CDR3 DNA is TGTGCCAGCAGTTCCCGACAGAGCTCTGGGGCCAACGTCCTGACTTTC. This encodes CASSSRQSSGANVLTF.

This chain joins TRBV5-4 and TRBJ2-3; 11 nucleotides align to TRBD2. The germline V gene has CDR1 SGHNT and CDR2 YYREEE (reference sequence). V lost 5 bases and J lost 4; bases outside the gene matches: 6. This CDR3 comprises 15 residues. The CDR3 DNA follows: TGTGCCAGCAGGTCTAGCGGGAGGTGGTCAGATACGCAGTATTTT. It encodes CASRSSGRWSDTQYF. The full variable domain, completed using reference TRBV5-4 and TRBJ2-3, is ETGVTQSPTHLIKTRGQQVTLRCSSQSGHNTVSWYQQALGQGPQFIFQYYREEENGRGNFPPRFSGLQFPNYSSELNVNALELDDSALYLCASRSSGRWSDTQYFGPGTRLTVL.

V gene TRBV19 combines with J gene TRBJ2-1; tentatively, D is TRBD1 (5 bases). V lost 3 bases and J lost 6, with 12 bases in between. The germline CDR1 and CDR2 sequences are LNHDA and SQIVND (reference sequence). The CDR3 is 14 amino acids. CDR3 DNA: TGTGCCAGTAGTATGGGCCCCCAGGGCAATGAGCAGTTCTTC. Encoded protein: CASSMGPQGNEQFF.

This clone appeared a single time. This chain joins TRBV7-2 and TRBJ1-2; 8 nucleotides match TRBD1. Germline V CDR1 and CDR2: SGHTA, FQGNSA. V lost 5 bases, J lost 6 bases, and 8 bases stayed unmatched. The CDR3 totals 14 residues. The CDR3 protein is CASSPLRTGHGYTF. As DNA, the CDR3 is TGTGCCAGCAGCCCCCTTAGGACAGGGCATGGCTACACCTTC.

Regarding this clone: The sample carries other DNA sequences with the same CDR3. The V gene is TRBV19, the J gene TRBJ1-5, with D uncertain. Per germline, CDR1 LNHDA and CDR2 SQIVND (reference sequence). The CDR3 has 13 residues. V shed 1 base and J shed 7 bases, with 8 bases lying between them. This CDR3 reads CASSIGVGQPQHF. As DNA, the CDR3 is TGTGCCAGTAGTATAGGGGTCGGCCAGCCCCAGCATTTT.